This is a list of T cell receptor beta chains from one sample in a study of OX40 agonist ivuxolimab in advanced cancers. Some clones are missing from TCRdb's copy, which holds only in-frame ones; the method was immunoSEQ multiplex PCR. The sample records 20,000 or so clones, 80% to 90% being singletons. Specimen: CD4+ or CD8+ T cells sorted from blood, collected in a trial of the OX40 agonist ivuxolimab. These receptors were collected from an adult with an advanced solid tumor such as melanoma, head and neck, liver or kidney cancer. Both conserved end residues are part of each CDR3. A D gene is named only where the DNA matches it firmly. For some rows the clone size is stated as once, few or many, or as a class when expanded; others skip it.

>TRBD1|TRBV7-9|.|TRBJ2-2
CASSRDSTGELFF
>.|TRBV6-5|.|TRBJ2-7
CATGRGFEQYF
>.|TRBV6-6|.|TRBJ2-1
CASRTPSGTNEQFF
>.|TRBV5-4|.|TRBJ1-6
CASSLDRNSPLHF
>.|TRBV5-1|.|TRBJ2-7
CASSLAGGFEQYF
>.|TRBV4-1|.|TRBJ1-5
CASSSGYNQPQHF
>TRBD1|TRBV7-2|.|TRBJ1-5
CASSFRGAGASNQPQHF
>TRBD2|TRBV7-3|.|TRBJ2-3
CASRSGLAGVTDTQYF
>TRBD1|TRBV7-9|once|TRBJ2-7
CASSAPGQLEQYF
>TRBD1|TRBV12-5|.|TRBJ1-2
CASGFGTVYGYTF
>.|TRBV5-1|.|TRBJ2-5
CASNLVGAKGETQYF
>TRBD1|TRBV7-8|.|TRBJ1-4
CASSLGDRRNEKLFF
>.|TRBV18|.|TRBJ2-1
CASSPGLPNEQFF
>.|TRBV9|.|TRBJ2-1
CASSVQGNYNEQFF
>.|TRBV29-1|.|TRBJ1-1
CSARVNEITEAFF
>.|TRBV30|.|TRBJ2-1
CAWARVYNEQFF
>TRBD1|TRBV7-6|.|TRBJ1-3
CASSSLTGFSGNTIYF
>TRBD2|TRBV5-1|.|TRBJ2-5
CASSPGTSGQETQYF
>TRBD1|TRBV6-5|.|TRBJ2-7
CASSYLDRRSEQYF
>.|TRBV19|.|TRBJ2-3
CASSIYHGSSDTQYF
>.|TRBV5-6|.|TRBJ1-5
CASKNGGANQPQHF
>TRBD2|TRBV6-1|.|TRBJ2-7
CASSEGIAGVGEQYF
>TRBD2|TRBV2|.|TRBJ2-3
CATGLAGVTDTQYF
>TRBD2|TRBV2|.|TRBJ2-2
CASRGTSGVTGELFF
>TRBD1|TRBV9|.|TRBJ2-5
CASSATGSSETQYF
>.|TRBV2|once|TRBJ1-5
CASGVGGRNDQPQHF
>.|TRBV5-4|.|TRBJ2-5
CASSFHETQYF
>.|TRBV5-8|.|TRBJ1-1
CASSLLPGSNTEAFF
>.|TRBV2|.|TRBJ2-1
CASSEVMSLGGNEQFF
>.|TRBV7-3|.|TRBJ2-1
CASSLLIGQYNEQFF
>.|TRBV2|.|TRBJ2-3
CASYLGRYGTDTQYF
>.|TRBV19|.|TRBJ1-5
CASGWRGNQPQHF
>.|TRBV7-3|.|TRBJ1-2
CASSPNRGGKDGYTF
>TRBD2|TRBV5-4|.|TRBJ2-5
CASSFERGRGETQYF
>TRBD1|TRBV10-3|.|TRBJ1-6
CGIRDSVPNSPLHF
>TRBD2|TRBV29-1|.|TRBJ2-5
CSVEIAGAETQYF
>.|TRBV7-2|.|TRBJ2-7
CASSSTRNYEQYF
>.|TRBV19|.|TRBJ1-5
CASSIDRGQPQHF
>.|TRBV4-3|.|TRBJ1-1
CASSQALGGTEAFF
>.|TRBV10-3|.|TRBJ2-7
CAIRGTGEQYF
>TRBD2|TRBV5-1|few|TRBJ2-1
CASSAPQSGSVYNEQFF
>.|TRBV7-3|.|TRBJ2-1
CASSSTSSYNEQFF
>.|TRBV7-8|.|TRBJ2-7
CASSLVVSGSYEQYF
>TRBD2|TRBV13|.|TRBJ2-1
CASSFKSGRASYNEQFF
>.|TRBV2|few|TRBJ1-5
CASSVGLLHSNQPQHF
>.|TRBV5-1|.|TRBJ2-3
CASSLDADTQYF
>.|TRBV18|.|TRBJ2-7
CASSPVSGVERYEQYF
>.|TRBV2|.|TRBJ1-2
CASSGTKKDGYTF
>.|TRBV5-6|.|TRBJ1-3
CASSLERRSGNTIYF
>TRBD1|TRBV9|.|TRBJ1-1
CASSVGAGGQNTEAFF
>.|TRBV30|.|TRBJ1-6
CAWSASRNSPLHF
>.|TRBV9|once|TRBJ2-2
CASSVRSGELFF
>TRBD1|TRBV7-7|once|TRBJ2-3
CASSLQGASDTQYF
>.|TRBV6-5|once|TRBJ2-3
CASSPADYPTDTQYF
>.|TRBV9|.|TRBJ2-3
CASSVGLGQDTQYF
>.|TRBV6-1|once|TRBJ2-1
CASSEFLVQQFF
>.|TRBV11-1|.|TRBJ2-3
CASSFSRTRTTDTQYF
>.|TRBV4-1|.|TRBJ2-1
CASSQEPNYNEQFF
>TRBD2|TRBV19|.|TRBJ2-2
CASSIDGLAGRANTGELFF
>TRBD1|TRBV2|.|TRBJ1-2
CASSEYGTGRGYTF